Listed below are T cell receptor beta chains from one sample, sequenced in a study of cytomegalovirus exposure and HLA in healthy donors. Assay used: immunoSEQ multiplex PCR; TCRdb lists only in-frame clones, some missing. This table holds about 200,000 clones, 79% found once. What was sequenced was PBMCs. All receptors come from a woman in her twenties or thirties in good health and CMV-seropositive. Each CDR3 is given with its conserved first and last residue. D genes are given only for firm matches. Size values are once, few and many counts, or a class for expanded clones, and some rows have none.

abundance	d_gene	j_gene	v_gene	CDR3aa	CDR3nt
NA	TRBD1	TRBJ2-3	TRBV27	CASSPDRARSDTQYF	TGTGCCAGCAGCCCGGACAGGGCTCGCTCAGATACGCAGTATTTT
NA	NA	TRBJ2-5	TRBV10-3	CAISESSTQYF	TGTGCCATCAGTGAGTCGAGTACCCAGTACTTC
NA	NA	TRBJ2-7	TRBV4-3	CASSQESRVGYEQYF	TGCGCCAGCAGCCAAGAATCGCGGGTCGGGTACGAGCAGTACTTC
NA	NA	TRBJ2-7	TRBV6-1	CASSVIQGEAPYEQYF	TGTGCCAGCAGTGTCATTCAGGGGGAGGCGCCCTACGAGCAGTACTTC
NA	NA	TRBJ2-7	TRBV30	CAWSDRTYEQYF	TGTGCCTGGAGTGACAGGACCTACGAGCAGTACTTC
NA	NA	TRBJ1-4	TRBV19	CASSRLGGTNEKLFF	TGTGCCAGTAGTAGGCTCGGGGGTACTAATGAAAAACTGTTTTTT
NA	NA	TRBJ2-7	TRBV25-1	CASKDDRIHSYEQYF	TGTGCCAGCAAGGACGACAGAATACATTCCTACGAGCAGTACTTC
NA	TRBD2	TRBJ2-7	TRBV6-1	CASSESGGIYEQYF	TGTGCCAGCAGTGAATCGGGAGGGATATACGAGCAGTACTTC
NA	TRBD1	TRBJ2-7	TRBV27	CASSYTSDGNRGPYEQYF	TGTGCCAGCAGTTACACCTCCGATGGGAACAGGGGGCCCTACGAGCAGTACTTC
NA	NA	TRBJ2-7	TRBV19	CASSIYGDSYEQYF	TGTGCCAGTAGTATTTACGGGGACTCCTACGAGCAGTACTTC
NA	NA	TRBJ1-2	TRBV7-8	CASSLAPRFGYTF	TGTGCCAGCAGCTTAGCGCCGAGATTTGGCTACACCTTC
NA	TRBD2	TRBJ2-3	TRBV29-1	CSVEGSSGDTDTQYF	TGCAGCGTGGAGGGTTCTAGCGGGGACACAGATACGCAGTATTTT
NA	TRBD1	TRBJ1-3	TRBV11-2	CASSTGAGNTIYF	TGTGCAAGCAGTACAGGGGCTGGAAACACCATATATTTT
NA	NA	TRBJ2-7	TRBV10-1	CATSQRSLSSYEQYF	TGCGCCACCTCACAGCGGAGCTTAAGCTCCTACGAGCAGTACTTC
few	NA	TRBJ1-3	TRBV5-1	CASSLSGYGNTIYF	TGCGCCAGCAGCTTGTCGGGGTATGGAAACACCATATATTTT
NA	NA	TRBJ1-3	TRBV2	CASSTTRAGNTIYF	TGTGCCAGCAGCACGACGCGGGCTGGAAACACCATATATTTT
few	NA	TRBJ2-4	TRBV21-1	CASSKAEEAAKNIQYF	TGTGCCAGCAGCAAAGCGGAGGAGGCGGCCAAAAACATTCAGTACTTC
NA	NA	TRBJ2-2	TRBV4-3	CASSQERDLTGELFF	TGCGCCAGCAGCCAAGAGCGGGATTTAACCGGGGAGCTGTTTTTT
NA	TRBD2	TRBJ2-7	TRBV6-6	CASSHTSGGTYEQYF	TGTGCCAGCAGCCATACTAGCGGGGGCACCTACGAGCAGTACTTC
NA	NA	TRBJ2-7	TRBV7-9	CASSFGTYEQYF	TGTGCCAGCAGCTTCGGTACCTACGAGCAGTACTTC
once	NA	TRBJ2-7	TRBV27	CASSSGLRYEQYF	TGTGCCAGCAGTTCGGGACTCCGCTACGAGCAGTACTTC
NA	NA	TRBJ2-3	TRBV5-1	CASTQAGYTDTQYF	TGCGCCAGCACGCAGGCAGGATACACAGATACGCAGTATTTT
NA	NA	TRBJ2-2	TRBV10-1	CARTPTEANTGELFF	TGCGCCAGAACCCCCACGGAGGCGAACACCGGGGAGCTGTTTTTT